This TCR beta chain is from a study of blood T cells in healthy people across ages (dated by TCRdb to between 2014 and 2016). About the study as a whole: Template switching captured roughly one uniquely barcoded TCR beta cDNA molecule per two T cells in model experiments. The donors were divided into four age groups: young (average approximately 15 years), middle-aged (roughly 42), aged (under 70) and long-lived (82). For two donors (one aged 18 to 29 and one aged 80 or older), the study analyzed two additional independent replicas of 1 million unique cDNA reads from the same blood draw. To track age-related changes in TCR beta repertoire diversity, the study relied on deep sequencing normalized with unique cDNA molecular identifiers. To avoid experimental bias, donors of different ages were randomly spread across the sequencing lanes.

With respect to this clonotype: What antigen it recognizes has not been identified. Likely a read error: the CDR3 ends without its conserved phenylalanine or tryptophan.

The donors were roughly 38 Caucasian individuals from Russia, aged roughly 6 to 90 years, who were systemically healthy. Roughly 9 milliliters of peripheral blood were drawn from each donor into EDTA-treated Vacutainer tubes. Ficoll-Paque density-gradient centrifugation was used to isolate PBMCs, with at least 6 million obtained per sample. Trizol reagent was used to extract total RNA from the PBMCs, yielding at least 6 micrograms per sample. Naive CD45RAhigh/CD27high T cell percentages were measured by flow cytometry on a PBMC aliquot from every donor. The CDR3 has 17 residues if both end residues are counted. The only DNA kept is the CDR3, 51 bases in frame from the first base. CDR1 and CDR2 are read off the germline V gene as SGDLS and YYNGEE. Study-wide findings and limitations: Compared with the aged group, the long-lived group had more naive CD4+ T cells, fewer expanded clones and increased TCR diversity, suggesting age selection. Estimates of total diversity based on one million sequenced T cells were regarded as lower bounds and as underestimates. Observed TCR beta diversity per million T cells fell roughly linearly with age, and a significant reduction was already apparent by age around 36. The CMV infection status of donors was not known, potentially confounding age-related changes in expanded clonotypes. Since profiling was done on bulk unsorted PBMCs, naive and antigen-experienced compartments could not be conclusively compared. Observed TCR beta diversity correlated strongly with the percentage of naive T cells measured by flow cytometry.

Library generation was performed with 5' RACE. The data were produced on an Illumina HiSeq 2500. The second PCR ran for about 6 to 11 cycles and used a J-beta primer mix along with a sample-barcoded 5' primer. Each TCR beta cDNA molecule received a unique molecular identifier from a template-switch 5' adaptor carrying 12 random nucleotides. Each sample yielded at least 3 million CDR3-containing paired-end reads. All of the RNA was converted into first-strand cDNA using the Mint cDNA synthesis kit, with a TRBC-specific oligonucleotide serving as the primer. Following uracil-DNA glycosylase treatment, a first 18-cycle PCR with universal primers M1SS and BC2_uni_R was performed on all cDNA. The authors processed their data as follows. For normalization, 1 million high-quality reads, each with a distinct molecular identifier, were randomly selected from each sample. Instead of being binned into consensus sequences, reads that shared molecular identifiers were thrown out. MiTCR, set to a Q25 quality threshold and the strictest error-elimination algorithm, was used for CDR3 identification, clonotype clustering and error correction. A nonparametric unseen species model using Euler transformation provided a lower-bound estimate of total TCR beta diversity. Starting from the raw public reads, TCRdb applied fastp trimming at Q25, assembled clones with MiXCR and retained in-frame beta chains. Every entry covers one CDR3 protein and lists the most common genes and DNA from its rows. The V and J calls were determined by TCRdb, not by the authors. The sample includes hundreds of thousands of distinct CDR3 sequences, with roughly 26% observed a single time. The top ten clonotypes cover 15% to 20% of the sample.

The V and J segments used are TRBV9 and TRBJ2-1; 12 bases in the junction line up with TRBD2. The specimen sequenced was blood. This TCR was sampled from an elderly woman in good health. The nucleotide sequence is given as TGTGCCGGCAGCGTAGTAGCTAGCGGGGGGGTTAGGGGTGAGCAGTTCGTC. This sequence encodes CAGSVVASGGVRGEQFV.